What follows describes a single TCR beta chain. Its antigen has not been determined. No qualities accompany the bases; no much larger clone lies one base away. The record originates from a study of cytomegalovirus exposure and HLA in healthy donors (dated by TCRdb to 2017 to 2019). About the investigation overall: An earlier analysis of roughly 630 of the donors reported more than 250 Gb of sequence data and 117 million unique TCR beta sequences from 150 million to 200 million T cells. Roughly 300 gigabases of sequencing data and 70 million to 95 million unique TCR sequences made up an early release that covered 640 HLA-typed donors. The genetic ancestry cluster associated with self-reported Caucasian donors included around 76% of the 350 to 500 genotyped donors. The aim of the study was to test whether cataloging public T cell receptors could identify signatures of past pathogen exposure. The study profiled the T cell repertoires of hundreds of subjects by immunosequencing and related them to cytomegalovirus serostatus. Besides the first cohort of under 700 subjects, a separate validation cohort made up of roughly 120 different subjects was used. High-throughput TCR immunosequencing, statistical association of individual TCRs with disease status, and machine learning were combined to predict cytomegalovirus infection status. In a later analysis, previously published TCR beta repertoires from 550 to 750 donors were re-analyzed and high-resolution HLA genotyping was added so that TCR occurrence patterns could be studied. Rather than drawing on any new phenotypic data, the later analysis identified candidate immune exposures from TCR beta sequences and the way those sequences occurred across donors. In an earlier analysis of a few hundred of the donors, high-throughput TCR beta sequencing was used to judge whether each TCR beta V gene segment behaved as functional or pseudogenic. Donor age, sex, ethnicity and CMV serostatus were compiled together with the repertoire data. A later genetic analysis took genome-wide SNP genotypes for about 55% of the 666 donors and used that subset as a discovery cohort. All discovery cohort repertoires had been generated on a single sequencing platform. HLA typing covered class I and class II loci at four-digit resolution. Typing coverage differed by locus: A, B, C, DRB1 and DQB1 were typed in about 620-630 donors, DQA1 in 500 to 550, DPA1 in around 580, and DPB1 in roughly 450. About 5 DR-DQ haplotypes were handled as single units for association and clustering, since linkage in the cohort was strong. Among about 400 genotyped donors of the cohort, an average of about 240,000 unique TCR beta nucleotide sequences was sequenced per donor, of which 15% to 20% were non-productive.

The cohort comprised 666 healthy bone marrow donors. At the time of sampling, every cohort member was nominally healthy, though immune exposures that went unrecorded were likely present. The donor tested CMV seronegative, placing the donor among the roughly 400 seronegative members of the cohort. A peripheral blood sample was provided by each donor, and peripheral blood mononuclear cells were used for TCR beta sequencing. The Qiagen DNeasy Blood Extraction Kit was used to extract genomic DNA from the blood cell samples. CDR1 MNHEY and CDR2 SMNVEV are derived from the germline V gene (reference sequence). V sheds 5 bases and J sheds 11 bases, leaving 15 bases between their ends. The CDR3, cysteine through phenylalanine, is 12 amino acids long. Only CDR3 DNA is held: 36 bases, read in frame from base 1. The library was obtained by the immunoSEQ multiplex PCR assay. A mixture of 60 forward primers for TCR Vbeta segments and 13 reverse primers for TCR Jbeta segments was used in the multiplex PCR. The CDR3 region of rearranged TCR beta genes was amplified from genomic DNA with a multiplex PCR assay. The Illumina HiSeq System was used to sequence the amplified TCR beta libraries as 87-base-pair reads. For the original study's pipeline: A later analysis tallied 70 million to 100 million unique TCR beta chains across the 610 or so repertoires, and about 12 million of those chains were shared by two or more donors. A nearest-neighbor algorithm error-corrected the raw reads and collapsed the reads into unique sequences, merging closely related sequences to remove PCR and sequencing errors. Alignment of CDR3 sequences to IMGT reference sequences was used to assign V, D and J gene segments. For a sequence to be retained, at least a six-nucleotide match to both a V gene segment and a J gene segment was required. Rearrangements were called productive when the CDR3 lacked stop codons and stayed in frame with V and J; all others were non-productive. CDR3 was defined according to IMGT convention as the region running from the second conserved V-encoded cysteine to the conserved J-encoded phenylalanine. The earlier analysis of about 610 of the donors excluded sequences that lacked an unambiguous match to a single V gene segment. In an earlier analysis of approximately 550 of the donors, V segments were called functional above 56.7% productive rearrangements and were called segregating when the between-donor standard deviation exceeded 5%. A statistical classification framework was developed to diagnose cytomegalovirus status using the catalog of TCR beta chain sequences. A later analysis assigned V and J genes by comparing TCR nucleotide sequences with IMGT/GENE-DB human TR gene sequences. The TCRdist pipeline was used in a later analysis to assign CDR3 sequences and most-parsimonious VDJ recombination scenarios. In a later analysis, each TCR beta chain was defined by its CDR3 amino acid sequence together with its V-gene family, and reads lacking a unique V-gene family were excluded. A later analysis removed 600 or so highly shared, low-generation-probability nucleotide sequences to deal with suspected cross-contamination and a sequencing artifact. In a later analysis, a clonal expansion index for each public chain was calculated from normalized within-repertoire ranks of inferred template counts. Generation probabilities in a later analysis came from a VDJ recombination model fitted to out-of-frame rearrangements, and those results were checked against IGoR. In a later analysis, TCR-TCR, TCR-HLA and TCR-CMV co-occurrence was scored with hypergeometric tests, and a repertoire-size bias correction was applied to TCR pairs. False discovery rates were estimated in a later analysis by permuting HLA or CMV assignments 20 times. A later analysis grouped co-occurring TCRs with DBSCAN, adding TCRdist sequence similarity when clustering within HLA-allele-positive subsets. Repertoires with fewer than 30,000 or more than 120,000 public chains, plus five repertoires with anomalous nucleotide sharing, were excluded from co-occurrence clustering. Drawn from immuneACCESS, this table holds only the in-frame rearrangements with V and J called that TCRdb kept. Clones are partly lost; checked studies trace under half to an unresolved V gene and leave the rest unexplained. From that table come the V and J calls and clone size; the DNA was used to work out D and trimming. In this sample the table shows about 160,000 clones, over 65% of which occur a single time. Roughly 3% of the sample is held by the ten biggest clonotypes.

Findings and caveats that apply to the study as a whole: The cohort was sequenced for TCR beta chains only, and without alpha or paired-chain data the features that could be detected were limited. A cluster of highly shared sequence variants was judged likely to represent a technical artifact of the sequencing pipeline. Linkage disequilibrium might explain the correlated functional status among segregating V segments, but an unknown experimental factor could not be excluded. The only immune exposure information available for the cohort was CMV serostatus. The authors suggested that the approach could potentially be extended to other disease states and immunological phenotypes. A later analysis found that HLA-associated TCR beta chains were more clonally expanded and had lower generation probabilities than equally common non-associated chains. In a later analysis, most CMV-associated TCR beta chains were found to appear HLA-restricted, with HLA associations seemingly driven largely by CMV exposure. According to a later analysis, parvovirus B19, influenza, CMV and Epstein-Barr virus appeared linked to several top co-occurrence clusters. Because HLA typing was unavailable for some donors at each locus, only the typed subset was used in association tests. Most TCR sequences were observed very rarely across donors, whereas some public TCRs were present in many individuals. The study listed 150 to 200 TCR beta chains as associated with cytomegalovirus. Because the 87-base-pair reads could not distinguish some IMGT-functional V segments, including TRBV6-2 and TRBV6-3, those segments were excluded. Because counts were too low, about 18 rarely observed V segments, including chromosome 9 orphons, were left out of the earlier analysis of over 550 of the donors. A further reported finding was that TCR beta sequences accurately predicted the HLA-A and HLA-B alleles for most subjects in the first cohort. A later analysis associated around 16,000 TCR beta sequences with specific HLA alleles at a false discovery rate of 0.05. In a later genetic analysis, fewer N-insertions in productive TCRs were reported among donors in an Asian-associated ancestry cluster than the roughly 700-donor mean. A few of the identified cytomegalovirus-associated TCR beta chains were confirmed in vitro to be specific for cytomegalovirus antigens. In a later analysis, TCR association rates were found to vary across HLA loci, with the most associated TCRs seen for DRB1 alleles and the fewest for HLA-C alleles. When HLA alleles, especially DR and DQ, strongly co-occurred, attributing TCR associations to individual alleles was difficult. An association between a missense DCLRE1C variant and V-gene and J-gene trimming of TCR beta chains was found in a later genetic analysis and replicated in an independent cohort. In an earlier analysis of about 600 of the donors, most TCR beta V segments appeared in productive rearrangements about 90% or about 30% of the time, broadly matching IMGT annotations. The classifier was reported to diagnose cytomegalovirus status with high specificity and sensitivity in both the original cohort and the validation cohort. Roughly uniform sequencing depth across donors was assumed in presence/absence analyses, although this assumption may not hold.

The TCR comes from a woman aged 35 to 49 in good health and CMV-seronegative. The chain links TRBV27 with TRBJ1-1; the D gene lacks a confident call. Sequencing input: PBMCs. The DNA sequence is TGTGCCAGCAGTCCCCAAGTTGGCGGGGCTTTCTTT. Its product reads: CASSPQVGGAFF.